Given below is one TCR beta chain in context. These data originate in a study of cytomegalovirus exposure and HLA in healthy donors. In the PCR, 60 Vbeta and 13 Jbeta primers were used. Assay: immunoSEQ multiplex PCR; the TCRdb copy retains only in-frame clones and omits some. With 200,000 to 250,000 clones in the sample, the ten largest clones hold approximately 1%. This CDR3 comprises 15 residues. The V gene lost 3 bases and the J gene lost 3 bases, with 12 bases spanning the gap. In germline, CDR1 is ENHRY, CDR2 SYGVKD. The V gene is TRBV10-3, the J gene TRBJ1-5; D possibly corresponds to TRBD1 (5 bases). The clonotype originates from a woman in her twenties or thirties in good health and CMV-seropositive. The sample taken for sequencing was PBMCs. CDR3 region: CAISDNAGPNQPQHF. The CDR3 DNA reads as TGTGCCATCAGTGATAATGCAGGGCCCAATCAGCCCCAGCATTTT.